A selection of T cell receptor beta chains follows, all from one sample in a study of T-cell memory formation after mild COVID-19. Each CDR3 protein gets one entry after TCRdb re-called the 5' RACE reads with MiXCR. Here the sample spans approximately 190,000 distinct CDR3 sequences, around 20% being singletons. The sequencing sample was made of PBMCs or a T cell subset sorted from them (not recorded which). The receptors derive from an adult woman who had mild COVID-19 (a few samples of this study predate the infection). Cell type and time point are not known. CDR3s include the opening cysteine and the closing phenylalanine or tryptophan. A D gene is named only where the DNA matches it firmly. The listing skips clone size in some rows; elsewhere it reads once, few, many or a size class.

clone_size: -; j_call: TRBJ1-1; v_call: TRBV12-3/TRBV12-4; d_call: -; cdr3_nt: TGTGCCAGCAGTTTCACAGAGAACACTGAAGCTTTCTTT; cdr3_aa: CASSFTENTEAFF
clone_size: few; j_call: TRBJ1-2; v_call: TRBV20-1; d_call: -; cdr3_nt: TGCAGTGCTAGAGATGTTGGCAGGGACTATGGCTACACCTTC; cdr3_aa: CSARDVGRDYGYTF
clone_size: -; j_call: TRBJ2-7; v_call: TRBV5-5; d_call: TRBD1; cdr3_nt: TGTGCCAGCAGGCGACAGGGGGCTGACCACGAGCAGTACTTC; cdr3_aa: CASRRQGADHEQYF
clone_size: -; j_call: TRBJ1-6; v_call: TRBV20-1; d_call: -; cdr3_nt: TGCAGTGCTAGTCTGGGGAGCGCCGGCGGGTCACCCCTCCACTTT; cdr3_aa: CSASLGSAGGSPLHF
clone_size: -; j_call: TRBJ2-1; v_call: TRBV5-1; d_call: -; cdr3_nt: TGCGCCAGCAATCGGGACACGTCCTACAATGAGCAGTTCTTC; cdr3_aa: CASNRDTSYNEQFF
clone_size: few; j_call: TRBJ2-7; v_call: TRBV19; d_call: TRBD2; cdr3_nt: TGTGCCAGTAGTAGACTAGCGGGGTCCGCCGGCCAGTACGAGCAGTACTTC; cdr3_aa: CASSRLAGSAGQYEQYF
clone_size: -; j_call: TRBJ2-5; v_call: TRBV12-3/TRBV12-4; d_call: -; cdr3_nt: TGTGCCAGCAGCTCTACACAGGGAGGATGGCAAGAGACCCAGTACTTC; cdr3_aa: CASSSTQGGWQETQYF
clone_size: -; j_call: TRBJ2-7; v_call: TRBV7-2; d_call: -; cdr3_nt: TGTGCCAGCAGCTTTGTCCCCGACGGGCCCTACGAGCAGTACTTC; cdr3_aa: CASSFVPDGPYEQYF
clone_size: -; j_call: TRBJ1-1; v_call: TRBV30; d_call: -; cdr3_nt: TGTGCCTGGAGAGTAGGGACACTGAACACTGAAGCTTTCTTT; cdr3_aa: CAWRVGTLNTEAFF
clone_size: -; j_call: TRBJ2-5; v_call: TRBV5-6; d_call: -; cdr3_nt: TGTGCCAGCAGCTTGGTGGCCTCCGGGAGAGAGACCCAGTACTTC; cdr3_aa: CASSLVASGRETQYF
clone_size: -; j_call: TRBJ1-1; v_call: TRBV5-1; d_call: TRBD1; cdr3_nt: TGCGCCAGCAGCCAGGGACAGAGTACTGAAGCTTTCTTT; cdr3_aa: CASSQGQSTEAFF
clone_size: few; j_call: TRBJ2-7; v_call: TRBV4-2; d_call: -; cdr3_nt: TGTGCCAGCAGCCTAGACTGGGGGCCCTACGAGCAGTACTTC; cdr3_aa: CASSLDWGPYEQYF
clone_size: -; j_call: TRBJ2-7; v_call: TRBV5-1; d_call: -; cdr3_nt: TGCGCCAGCAGCTTCGGCACGTACTACGAGCAGTACTTC; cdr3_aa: CASSFGTYYEQYF
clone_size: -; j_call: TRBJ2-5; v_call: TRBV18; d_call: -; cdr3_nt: TGTGCCAGCTCCCCAACGTGGGGTGCGGAGACCCAGTACTTC; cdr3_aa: CASSPTWGAETQYF
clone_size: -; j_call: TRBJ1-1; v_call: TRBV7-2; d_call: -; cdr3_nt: TGTGCCAGCAGCACCCGACCGGGAGTCTCTGAAGCTTTCTTT; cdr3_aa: CASSTRPGVSEAFF
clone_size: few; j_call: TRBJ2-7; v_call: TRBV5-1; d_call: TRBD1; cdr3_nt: TGCGCCAGCAGCATGGGACAGGCGGGAAGCGAGCAGTACTTC; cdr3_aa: CASSMGQAGSEQYF
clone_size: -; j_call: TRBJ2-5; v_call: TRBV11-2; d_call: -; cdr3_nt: TGTGCCAGCAGCCTCACCCAGGTGGCTCTCCAAGAGACCCAGTACTTC; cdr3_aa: CASSLTQVALQETQYF
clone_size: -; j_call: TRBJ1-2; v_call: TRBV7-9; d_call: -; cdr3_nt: TGTGCCAGCAGCCCAACGACTTATGGCTACACCTTC; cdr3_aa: CASSPTTYGYTF
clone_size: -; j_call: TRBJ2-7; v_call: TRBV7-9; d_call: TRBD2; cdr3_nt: TGTGCCAGCAGCTTTAGCACGGGACTAGCGACCTCCTACGAGCAGTACTTC; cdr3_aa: CASSFSTGLATSYEQYF
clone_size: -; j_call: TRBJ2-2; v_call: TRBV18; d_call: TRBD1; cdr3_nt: TGTGCCAGCTCACTGGGACAGGTACTCACCGGGGAGCTGTTTTTT; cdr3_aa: CASSLGQVLTGELFF
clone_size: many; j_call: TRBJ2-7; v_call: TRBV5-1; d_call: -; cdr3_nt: TGCGCCAGCAGCTTGGTTAGCTCCTACGAGCAGTACTTC; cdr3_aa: CASSLVSSYEQYF
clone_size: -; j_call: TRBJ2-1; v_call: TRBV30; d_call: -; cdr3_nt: TGTGCCTGGAGTCCGGGGAATGAGCAGTTCTTC; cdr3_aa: CAWSPGNEQFF
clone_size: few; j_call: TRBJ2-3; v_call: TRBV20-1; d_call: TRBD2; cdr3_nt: TGCAGTGCTGCTACCGGGACTAGCGGCACAGATACGCAGTATTTT; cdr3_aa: CSAATGTSGTDTQYF
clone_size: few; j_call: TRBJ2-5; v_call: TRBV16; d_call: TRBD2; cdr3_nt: TGTGCCAGCCTGAAGCGGGGGACCAACCCACAAGAGACCCAGTACTTC; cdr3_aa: CASLKRGTNPQETQYF
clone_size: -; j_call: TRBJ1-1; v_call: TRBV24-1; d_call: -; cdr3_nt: TGTGCCACCAGTGATTCGGCCAAGGGACCTCTCCGGGGTGCTTTCTTT; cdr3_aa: CATSDSAKGPLRGAFF
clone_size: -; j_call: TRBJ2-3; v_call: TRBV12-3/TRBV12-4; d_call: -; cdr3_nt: TGTGCCAGCACCTCAACGGAATGGATGGCAGATACGCAGTATTTT; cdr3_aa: CASTSTEWMADTQYF
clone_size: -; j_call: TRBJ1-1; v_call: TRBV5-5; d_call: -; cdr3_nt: TGTGCCAGCAGCTTGGGCGGGGTCCAGTACACTGAAGCTTTCTTT; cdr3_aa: CASSLGGVQYTEAFF
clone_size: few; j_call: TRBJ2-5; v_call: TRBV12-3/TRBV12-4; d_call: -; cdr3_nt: TGTGCCAGCAGTTTTCTCCGGCTCGAGACCCAGTACTTC; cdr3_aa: CASSFLRLETQYF
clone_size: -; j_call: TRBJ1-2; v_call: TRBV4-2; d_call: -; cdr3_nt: TGTGCCAGCAGCCAAGAAGGGGACAAAGGAAACTATGGCTACACCTTC; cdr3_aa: CASSQEGDKGNYGYTF
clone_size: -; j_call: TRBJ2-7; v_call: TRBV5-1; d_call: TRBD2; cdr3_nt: TGCGCCAGCAGCCCGGAGGTTGCGGGAGTGGCCTACGAGCAGTACTTC; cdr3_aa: CASSPEVAGVAYEQYF
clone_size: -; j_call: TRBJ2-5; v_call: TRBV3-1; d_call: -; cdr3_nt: TGTGCCAGCAGCCAAGATCACAGGGCTGATCGGACCCAGTACTTC; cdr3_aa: CASSQDHRADRTQYF
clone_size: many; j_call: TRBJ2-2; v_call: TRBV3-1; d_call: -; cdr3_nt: TGTGCCAGCAGCCAAGTAAGTCGCGGCAGTTACACCGGGGAGCTGTTTTTT; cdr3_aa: CASSQVSRGSYTGELFF
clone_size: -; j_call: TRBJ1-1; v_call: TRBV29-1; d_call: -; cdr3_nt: TGCAGCGTTGTACCCAGGAACACTGAAGCTTTCTTT; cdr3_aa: CSVVPRNTEAFF